A single sample gave rise to the 9 T cell receptor beta chains below, sequenced in a study of long-term antiretroviral therapy in people with HIV. Survey level was the resolution at which the v3.0 immunoSEQ assay ran. This table comes from immunoSEQ multiplex PCR, and its TCRdb copy is limited to in-frame clones, with some not included. Among some 35,000 clones listed, approximately 83% were seen once. Sequencing was performed on unsorted PBMCs, taken 2.2 years after starting antiretroviral therapy. Receptor source: a man in his late teens or twenties with HIV.

The V gene is TRBV4-2, the J gene TRBJ2-1; D uncertain. The germline V and J ends were trimmed by 1 base and 6 bases, with 7 bases remaining between them. Germline V gene sequence: CDR1 LGHNA, CDR2 YNFKEQ. This CDR3 contains 13 residues. CDR3: CASSQGRINEQFF. CDR3 bases: TGTGCCAGCAGCCAAGGACGAATCAATGAGCAGTTCTTC.

The chain has TRBV9 and TRBJ2-3; 9 bases match TRBD1. CDR1 and CDR2 from the germline V gene are SGDLS and YYNGEE. CDR3 length: 17 amino acids. The V segment lost 0 bases and the J segment 6 bases; nucleotides outside the gene matches: 11. This chain's CDR3 is CASSVDGTGGIGDTQYF. The CDR3 DNA reads TGTGCCAGCAGCGTAGACGGTACAGGGGGCATCGGCGATACGCAGTATTTT. The full variable domain, with the rest looked up from reference TRBV9 and TRBJ2-3, is DSGVTQTPKHLITATGQRVTLRCSPRSGDLSVYWYQQSLDQGLQFLIQYYNGEERAKGNILERFSAQQFPDLHSELNLSSLELGDSALYFCASSVDGTGGIGDTQYFGPGTRLTVL.

The chain joins TRBV6-5 to TRBJ2-2, with D possibly TRBD2 on 6 matching bases. V shed 6 bases and J shed 5 bases, with 16 bases lying between them. Per germline, CDR1 MNHEY and CDR2 SVGAGI. This CDR3 spans 15 amino acids. The CDR3 loop reads CASSPIVGGTGELFF. CDR3 in DNA: TGTGCCAGCAGCCCCATCGTCGGGGGTACCGGGGAGCTGTTTTTT.

The chain recombines TRBV7-8 with TRBJ1-2; no clear D gene. The V end was cut by 6 bases, the J end by 0 bases, with 11 bases between. CDR3 size: 14 residues. Looked up from germline, CDR1 is SGHVS and CDR2 is FQNEAQ. Here the CDR3 DNA reads TGTGCCAGCAGGAACGCGGAGACTAACTATGGCTACACCTTC. As protein: CASRNAETNYGYTF.

The genes are TRBV23-1 and TRBJ2-6; D is uncertain. TRBV23-1 is reported as an ORF; its role is uncertain. Trimming left V 6 bases short and J 1 base short, with 10 bases between. The CDR3 is 15 residues long. The CDR3 loop is CASSLATSGANVLTF. The CDR3 DNA reads TGCGCCAGCAGCCTGGCCACTTCTGGGGCCAACGTCCTGACTTTC.

V usage is TRBV11-2 and J usage is TRBJ1-6; D uncertain. This CDR3 has 15 residues. In germline, CDR1 is SGHAT, CDR2 FQNNGV. V lost 2 bases, J lost 6 bases, and 11 bases lay in between. For the CDR3, the DNA is TGTGCCAGCAGCTTACTCCGAAGCGGTAATTCACCCCTCCACTTT. Translation: CASSLLRSGNSPLHF.

The V and J genes are TRBV28 and TRBJ2-3; D remains ambiguous. CDR1 and CDR2 (germline): MDHEN, SYDVKM. The CDR3 is 13 residues long. V was pared by 7 bases and J by 4 bases, with 12 bases between. In nucleotides, the CDR3 is TGTGCCAGCACCCGTGGGCAGGCAGATACGCAGTATTTT. Protein: CASTRGQADTQYF.

This chain connects TRBV6-5 to TRBJ2-3; either TRBD1 or TRBD2 may fit D (6 bases each). Trimming pared 7 bases from V and 6 bases from J, leaving 14 bases between. The CDR3 extends over 13 amino acids. The germline gives CDR1 MNHEY, CDR2 SVGAGI. CDR3 in amino acids: CASKFGGRDTQYF. CDR3 coding DNA: TGTGCCAGCAAGTTCGGGGGCCGGGATACGCAGTATTTT.

The chain joins TRBV5-4 to TRBJ1-1; 7 bases agree with TRBD1. Looked up from germline, CDR1 is SGHNT and CDR2 is YYREEE (reference sequence). The CDR3 contains 14 residues. Trimming at V came to 3 bases and at J to 5 bases, leaving 7 bases not matched to a gene. The DNA for the CDR3 is TGTGCCAGCAGCTCGGGACAGAAGGGGACTGAAGCTTTCTTT. Its protein product is CASSSGQKGTEAFF.